The rows below give T cell receptor beta chains drawn from one sample of a study of T-cell reconstitution after alpha-beta-depleted transplantation in children. TCRdb re-derived calls from the PCR reads in MiXCR, one entry per CDR3 protein. The sample yields about a million distinct CDR3 sequences, about 29% seen once. Specimen: PBMCs, mostly from graft donor cells, collected 360 days after TCRalphabeta/CD19-depleted stem cell transplant. The receptors derive from a boy under two years old who had a stem cell transplant for SCID, so the T cells may come from the graft donor. Each CDR3 is given with its conserved first and last residue.

V gene: TRBV2; J gene: TRBJ2-7; CDR3 protein: CASSEGHRLNEQYF
V gene: TRBV20-1; J gene: TRBJ2-7; CDR3 protein: CSAPTGSLSEQYF
V gene: TRBV20-1; J gene: TRBJ1-1; CDR3 protein: CSASVAGGTEAFF
V gene: TRBV7-9; J gene: TRBJ1-2; CDR3 protein: CASRGTVYGYTF
V gene: TRBV19; J gene: TRBJ2-1; CDR3 protein: CASRTRAGAPGEQFF
V gene: TRBV20-1; J gene: TRBJ2-2; CDR3 protein: CSASRDRVTGELFF
V gene: TRBV12-3/TRBV12-4; J gene: TRBJ2-7; CDR3 protein: CASSLVGPEQYF
V gene: TRBV5-8; J gene: TRBJ1-4; CDR3 protein: CASSYSRAEKLFF
V gene: TRBV6-5; J gene: TRBJ1-1; CDR3 protein: CASSYSDRRTEAFF
V gene: TRBV5-6; J gene: TRBJ1-1; CDR3 protein: CASGFGVGEAFF
V gene: TRBV10-3; J gene: TRBJ2-7; CDR3 protein: CAISAGQGSYEQYF
V gene: TRBV28; J gene: TRBJ2-2; CDR3 protein: CATRGPANTGELFF
V gene: TRBV12-3/TRBV12-4; J gene: TRBJ1-6; CDR3 protein: CASSFYRRDSPLHF
V gene: TRBV5-1; J gene: TRBJ2-1; CDR3 protein: CASSFTGTGGRNEQFF
V gene: TRBV2; J gene: TRBJ2-1; CDR3 protein: CARGLALGNEQFF
V gene: TRBV24-1; J gene: TRBJ2-1; CDR3 protein: CATSDSYRGGGNEQFF
V gene: TRBV27; J gene: TRBJ2-1; CDR3 protein: CASRFLGAHEQFF
V gene: TRBV5-1; J gene: TRBJ2-5; CDR3 protein: CASSQEPGLGQETQYF
V gene: TRBV2; J gene: TRBJ2-3; CDR3 protein: CASSGSGVSTDTQYF
V gene: TRBV5-1; J gene: TRBJ1-1; CDR3 protein: CASSFRTGGTEALF
V gene: TRBV13; J gene: TRBJ2-2; CDR3 protein: CASSPPPDTNGGNTGELFF
V gene: TRBV29-1; J gene: TRBJ2-2; CDR3 protein: CSVGLSGGELFF
V gene: TRBV27; J gene: TRBJ2-3; CDR3 protein: CASSRVMTDTQYF